This is a list of T cell receptor beta chains from one sample in a study of T cell changes during pregnancy in multiple sclerosis. Using immunoSEQ multiplex PCR, the repertoire was profiled, and TCRdb retains in-frame clones only, with some absent. Here the sample spans about 42,000 clones, approximately 96% being singletons. The sequences come from peripheral blood, collected in the second trimester of pregnancy. These receptor sequences come from a female donor with multiple sclerosis, enrolled in a pregnancy study. The CDR3 runs from the conserved cysteine through the conserved F or W. Fields, in order: V gene, clone size, J gene, D gene, CDR3 DNA, CDR3 protein. A D gene is named only where the DNA matches it firmly. Clone size is given for some rows only: seen once, a few or many times, or a class if the clone is expanded.

v_call: TRBV20-1
clone_size: NA
j_call: TRBJ2-1
d_call: NA
cdr3_nt: TGCAGTGCTAGCGGGAGTAATGAGCAGTTCTTC
cdr3_aa: CSASGSNEQFF

v_call: TRBV10-3
clone_size: NA
j_call: TRBJ1-3
d_call: NA
cdr3_nt: TGTGCCATCCAAAAACCGACAGGCTCTGGAAACACCATATATTTT
cdr3_aa: CAIQKPTGSGNTIYF

v_call: TRBV19
clone_size: NA
j_call: TRBJ1-5
d_call: NA
cdr3_nt: TGTGCCAGTAATGGCGGTGGCAGCAATCAGCCCCAGCATTTT
cdr3_aa: CASNGGGSNQPQHF

v_call: TRBV19
clone_size: NA
j_call: TRBJ2-1
d_call: TRBD1
cdr3_nt: TGTGCCAGTAGTATTTTTGGACAGGGGTCCTCGGGGGAGCAGTTCTTC
cdr3_aa: CASSIFGQGSSGEQFF

v_call: TRBV7-8
clone_size: NA
j_call: TRBJ1-1
d_call: NA
cdr3_nt: TGTGCCAGCAGCTTAATGCGGACTGAAGCTTTCTTT
cdr3_aa: CASSLMRTEAFF

v_call: TRBV5-4
clone_size: NA
j_call: TRBJ1-2
d_call: NA
cdr3_nt: TGTGCCAGCAGCTTGGGGACAGCTAACTATGGCTACACCTTC
cdr3_aa: CASSLGTANYGYTF

v_call: TRBV7-9
clone_size: NA
j_call: TRBJ1-5
d_call: NA
cdr3_nt: TGTGCCAGCAGCTTAGCCGGGCAGCCCCAGCATTTT
cdr3_aa: CASSLAGQPQHF

v_call: TRBV6-5
clone_size: few
j_call: TRBJ1-1
d_call: TRBD1
cdr3_nt: TGTGCCAGCAGAGGACAGGGGCGGCTCACTGAAGCTTTCTTT
cdr3_aa: CASRGQGRLTEAFF

v_call: TRBV29-1
clone_size: NA
j_call: TRBJ2-7
d_call: TRBD1
cdr3_nt: TGCAGCGTTCAACTTGGACAGGGGGCTGGCGAGCAGTACTTC
cdr3_aa: CSVQLGQGAGEQYF

v_call: TRBV20-1
clone_size: few
j_call: TRBJ1-1
d_call: NA
cdr3_nt: TGCAGTGCTAGACAGAACACTGAAGCTTTCTTT
cdr3_aa: CSARQNTEAFF

v_call: TRBV7-9
clone_size: NA
j_call: TRBJ2-2
d_call: NA
cdr3_nt: TGTGCCAGCAGCTTTACAGGGGAGGTCGGGGAGCTGTTTTTT
cdr3_aa: CASSFTGEVGELFF

v_call: TRBV14
clone_size: NA
j_call: TRBJ2-7
d_call: TRBD1
cdr3_nt: TGTGCCAGCAGCCCGCGGACAGGGGGCTACTACGAGCAGTACTTC
cdr3_aa: CASSPRTGGYYEQYF

v_call: TRBV27
clone_size: NA
j_call: TRBJ1-1
d_call: TRBD1
cdr3_nt: TGTGCCAGCAGTGAGCGACAGGGAAGATTCACTGAAGCTTTCTTT
cdr3_aa: CASSERQGRFTEAFF

v_call: TRBV27
clone_size: NA
j_call: TRBJ1-5
d_call: TRBD1
cdr3_nt: TGTGCCAGCAGGCCCTCGGGACAGGGACATCAGCCCCAGCATTTT
cdr3_aa: CASRPSGQGHQPQHF

v_call: TRBV2
clone_size: NA
j_call: TRBJ1-1
d_call: NA
cdr3_nt: TGTGCCAGCAGCCCATTTAGGGACACCAACACTGAAGCTTTCTTT
cdr3_aa: CASSPFRDTNTEAFF

v_call: TRBV19
clone_size: NA
j_call: TRBJ2-3
d_call: NA
cdr3_nt: TGTGCCAGTAGTATTGCAGGGGGCACAGATACGCAGTATTTT
cdr3_aa: CASSIAGGTDTQYF

v_call: TRBV7-2
clone_size: NA
j_call: TRBJ1-2
d_call: TRBD1
cdr3_nt: TGTGCCAGCAGCCTACCCGACAGGGGTAACTATGGCTACACCTTC
cdr3_aa: CASSLPDRGNYGYTF

v_call: TRBV5-4
clone_size: NA
j_call: TRBJ2-2
d_call: NA
cdr3_nt: TGTGCCAGCAGCTTGGCTAGCCGGGATACCGGGGAGCTGTTTTTT
cdr3_aa: CASSLASRDTGELFF

v_call: TRBV7-9
clone_size: NA
j_call: TRBJ2-2
d_call: TRBD1
cdr3_nt: TGTGCCAGCAGCCTCGGGACAGCCTACACCGGGGAGCTGTTTTTT
cdr3_aa: CASSLGTAYTGELFF

v_call: TRBV6-1
clone_size: NA
j_call: TRBJ2-7
d_call: TRBD1
cdr3_nt: TGTGCCAGCAGTGAAACCATGGGGACAGGGAACTACGAGCAGTACTTC
cdr3_aa: CASSETMGTGNYEQYF

v_call: TRBV6-6
clone_size: NA
j_call: TRBJ1-6
d_call: NA
cdr3_nt: TGTGCCAGCACCCAGACAGGAATGTATAATTCACCCCTCCACTTT
cdr3_aa: CASTQTGMYNSPLHF

v_call: TRBV5-1
clone_size: NA
j_call: TRBJ1-1
d_call: NA
cdr3_nt: TGCGCCAGCAGCCCCCTGAGAGCGGGCACTGAAGCTTTCTTT
cdr3_aa: CASSPLRAGTEAFF

v_call: TRBV27
clone_size: NA
j_call: TRBJ2-7
d_call: TRBD2
cdr3_nt: TGTGCCAGCAGTTTAAGTCCTAGCGGGGCCTCCTACGAGCAGTACTTC
cdr3_aa: CASSLSPSGASYEQYF

v_call: TRBV7-8
clone_size: NA
j_call: TRBJ2-7
d_call: TRBD2
cdr3_nt: TGTGCCAGCAGCCCCAGACTAGCGGGGAATTACGAGCAGTACTTC
cdr3_aa: CASSPRLAGNYEQYF

v_call: TRBV9
clone_size: NA
j_call: TRBJ1-2
d_call: NA
cdr3_nt: TGTGCCAGCAGCGTAGGCTGGACAGCGAACTATGGCTACACCTTC
cdr3_aa: CASSVGWTANYGYTF

v_call: TRBV7-2
clone_size: NA
j_call: TRBJ2-7
d_call: NA
cdr3_nt: TGTGCCAGCAGCTTACAATTGCGGGGCTCCTACGAGCAGTACTTC
cdr3_aa: CASSLQLRGSYEQYF

v_call: TRBV5-6
clone_size: NA
j_call: TRBJ2-1
d_call: TRBD2
cdr3_nt: TGTGCCAGCAGCTCAATTCTAGCGGGAGATGGTGAGCAGTTCTTC
cdr3_aa: CASSSILAGDGEQFF

v_call: TRBV7-9
clone_size: NA
j_call: TRBJ1-3
d_call: NA
cdr3_nt: TGTGCCAGCAGCTTAGAGGAGGCTGGAAACACCATATATTTT
cdr3_aa: CASSLEEAGNTIYF

v_call: TRBV27
clone_size: NA
j_call: TRBJ1-3
d_call: NA
cdr3_nt: TGTGCCAGCAGTTTATCGCCTAGCTCTGGAAACACCATATATTTT
cdr3_aa: CASSLSPSSGNTIYF

v_call: TRBV28
clone_size: once
j_call: TRBJ1-5
d_call: NA
cdr3_nt: TGTGCCAGCGCGGGGAGCCAGCCCCAGCATTTT
cdr3_aa: CASAGSQPQHF

v_call: TRBV7-2
clone_size: NA
j_call: TRBJ2-1
d_call: TRBD1
cdr3_nt: TGTGCCAGCAGCTTATCAGGGGGCGATGGCAATGAGCAGTTCTTC
cdr3_aa: CASSLSGGDGNEQFF

v_call: TRBV4-3
clone_size: NA
j_call: TRBJ1-4
d_call: NA
cdr3_nt: TGCGCCAGCAGCCATTATCGGAGAGGAGGGGAAAAACTGTTTTTT
cdr3_aa: CASSHYRRGGEKLFF

v_call: TRBV19
clone_size: NA
j_call: TRBJ1-1
d_call: TRBD1
cdr3_nt: TGTGCCAGTAGTCCCTCCGACAGGGGACTCCTGGCTGAAGCTTTCTTT
cdr3_aa: CASSPSDRGLLAEAFF